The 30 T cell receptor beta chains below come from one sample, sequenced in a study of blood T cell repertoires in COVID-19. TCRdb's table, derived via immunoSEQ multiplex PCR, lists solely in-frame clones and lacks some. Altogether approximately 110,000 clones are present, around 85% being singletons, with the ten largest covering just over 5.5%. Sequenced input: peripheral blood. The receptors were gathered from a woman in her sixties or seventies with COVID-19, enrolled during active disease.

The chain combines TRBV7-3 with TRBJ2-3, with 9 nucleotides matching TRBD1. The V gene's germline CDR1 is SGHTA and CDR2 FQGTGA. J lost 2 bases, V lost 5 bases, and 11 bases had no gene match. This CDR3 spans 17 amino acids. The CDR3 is CASSLTRGTGHTDTQYF. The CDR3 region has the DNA TGTGCCAGCAGCCTGACCCGCGGGACAGGGCACACAGATACGCAGTATTTT.

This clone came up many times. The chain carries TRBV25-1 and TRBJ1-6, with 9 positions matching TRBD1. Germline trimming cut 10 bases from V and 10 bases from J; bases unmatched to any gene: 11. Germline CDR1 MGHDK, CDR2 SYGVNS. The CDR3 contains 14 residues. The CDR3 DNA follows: TGTGCCACAGGGGACAGGGCCGTTGGGTCACCCCTCCACTTT. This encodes CATGDRAVGSPLHF.

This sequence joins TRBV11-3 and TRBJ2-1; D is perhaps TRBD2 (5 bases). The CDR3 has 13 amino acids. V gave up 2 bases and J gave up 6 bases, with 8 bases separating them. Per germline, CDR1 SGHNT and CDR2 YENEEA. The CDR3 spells CASSLNGVNEQFF. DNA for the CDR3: TGTGCCAGCAGCTTAAACGGGGTCAATGAGCAGTTCTTC.

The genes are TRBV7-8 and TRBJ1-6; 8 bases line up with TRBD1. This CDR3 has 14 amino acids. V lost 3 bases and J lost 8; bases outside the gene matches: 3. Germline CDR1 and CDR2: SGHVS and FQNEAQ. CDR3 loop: CASSFDRGYSPLHF. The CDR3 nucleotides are TGTGCCAGCAGCTTCGACAGGGGTTATTCACCCCTCCACTTT. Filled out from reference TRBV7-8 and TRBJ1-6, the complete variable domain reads GAGVSQSPRYKVAKRGQDVALRCDPISGHVSLFWYQQALGQGPEFLTYFQNEAQLDKSGLPSDRFFAERPEGSVSTLKIQRTQQEDSAVYLCASSFDRGYSPLHFGNGTRLTVT.

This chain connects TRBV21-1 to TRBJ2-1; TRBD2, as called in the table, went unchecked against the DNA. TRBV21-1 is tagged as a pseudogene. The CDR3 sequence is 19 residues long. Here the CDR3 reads CASSIRFPTRAGVDNEQFF. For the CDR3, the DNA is TGTGCCAGCAGCATCCGGTTCCCAACTAGAGCGGGGGTGGACAATGAGCAGTTCTTC.

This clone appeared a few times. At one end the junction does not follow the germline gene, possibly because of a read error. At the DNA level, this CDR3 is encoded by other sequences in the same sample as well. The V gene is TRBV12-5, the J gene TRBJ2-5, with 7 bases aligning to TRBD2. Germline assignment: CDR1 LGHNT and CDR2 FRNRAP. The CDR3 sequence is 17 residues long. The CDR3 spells CARGLGGTGGEQETQYF. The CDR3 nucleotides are TGTGCTCGTGGTTTGGGGGGGACCGGCGGGGAACAAGAGACCCAGTACTTC.

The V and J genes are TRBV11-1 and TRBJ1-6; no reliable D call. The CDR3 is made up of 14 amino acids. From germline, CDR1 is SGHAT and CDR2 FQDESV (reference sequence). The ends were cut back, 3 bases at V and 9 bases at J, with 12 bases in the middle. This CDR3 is CASSLVGVSSPLHF. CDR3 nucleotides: TGTGCCAGCAGCTTGGTGGGCGTGAGTTCACCCCTCCACTTT.

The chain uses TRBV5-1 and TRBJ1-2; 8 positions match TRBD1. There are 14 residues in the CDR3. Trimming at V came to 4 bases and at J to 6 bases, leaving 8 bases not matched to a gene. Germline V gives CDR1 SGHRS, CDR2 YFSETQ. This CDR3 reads CASSIGQGTDGYTF. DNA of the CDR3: TGCGCCAGCAGCATAGGACAGGGAACGGATGGCTACACCTTC.

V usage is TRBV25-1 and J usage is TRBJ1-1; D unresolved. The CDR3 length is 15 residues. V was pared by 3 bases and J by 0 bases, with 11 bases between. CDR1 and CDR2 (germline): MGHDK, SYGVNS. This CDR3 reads CASSERDRLNTEAFF. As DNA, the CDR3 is TGTGCCAGCAGTGAGAGGGATAGGTTGAACACTGAAGCTTTCTTT.

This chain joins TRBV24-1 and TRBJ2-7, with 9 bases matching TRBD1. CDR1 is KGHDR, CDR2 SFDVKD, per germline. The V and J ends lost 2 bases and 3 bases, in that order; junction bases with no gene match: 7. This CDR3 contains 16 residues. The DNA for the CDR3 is TGTGCCACCAGTGATTCCTTAGCGGACAGGGGCTACGAGCAGTACTTC. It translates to CATSDSLADRGYEQYF.

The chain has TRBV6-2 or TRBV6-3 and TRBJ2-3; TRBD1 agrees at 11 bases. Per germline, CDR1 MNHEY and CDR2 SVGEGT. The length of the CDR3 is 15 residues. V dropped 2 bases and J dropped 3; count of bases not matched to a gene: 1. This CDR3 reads CASSYRDRGTDTQYF. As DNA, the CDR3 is TGTGCCAGCAGTTACAGGGACAGGGGGACAGATACGCAGTATTTT.

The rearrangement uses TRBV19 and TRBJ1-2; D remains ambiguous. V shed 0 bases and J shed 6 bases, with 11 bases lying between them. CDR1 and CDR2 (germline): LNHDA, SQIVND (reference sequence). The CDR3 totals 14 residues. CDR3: CASSIDGGRHGYTF. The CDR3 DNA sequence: TGTGCCAGTAGTATAGACGGTGGGAGGCATGGCTACACCTTC.

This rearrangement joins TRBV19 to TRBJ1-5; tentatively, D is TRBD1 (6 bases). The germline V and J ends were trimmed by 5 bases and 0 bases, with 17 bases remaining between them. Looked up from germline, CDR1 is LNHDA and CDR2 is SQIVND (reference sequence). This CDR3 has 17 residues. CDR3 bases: TGTGCCAGTAGTCGATGGGGGGGCGGTAATAGCAATCAGCCCCAGCATTTT. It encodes CASSRWGGGNSNQPQHF.

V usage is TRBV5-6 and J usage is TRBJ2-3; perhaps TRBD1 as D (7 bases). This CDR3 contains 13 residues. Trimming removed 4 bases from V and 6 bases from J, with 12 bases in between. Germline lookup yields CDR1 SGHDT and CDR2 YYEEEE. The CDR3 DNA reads TGTGCCAGCAGCCGGGGGACAGCGGATACGCAGTATTTT. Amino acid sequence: CASSRGTADTQYF.

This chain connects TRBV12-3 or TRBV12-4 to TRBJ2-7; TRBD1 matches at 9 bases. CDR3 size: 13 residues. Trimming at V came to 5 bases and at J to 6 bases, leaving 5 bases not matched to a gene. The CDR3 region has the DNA TGTGCCAGCAGTACAGGGACAGGGTTCGAGCAGTACTTC. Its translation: CASSTGTGFEQYF.

The CDR3 loop is CASGPPGENGYTF. CDR3 DNA: TGTGCTAGTGGTCCACCAGGGGAAAATGGCTACACCTTC. This chain uses TRBV12-5 with TRBJ1-2; tentatively, D is TRBD1 (6 bases). Germline V gene lookup returns CDR1 LGHNT and CDR2 FRNRAP. CDR3 length: 13 amino acids. V lost 5 bases and J 6 bases, leaving 13 bases between the germline ends.

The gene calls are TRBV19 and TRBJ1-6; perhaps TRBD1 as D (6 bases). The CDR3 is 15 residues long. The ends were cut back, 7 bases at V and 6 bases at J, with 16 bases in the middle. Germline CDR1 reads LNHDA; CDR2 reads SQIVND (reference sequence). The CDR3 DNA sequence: TGTGCCAGTACCGGGGGGGGGCACGGTAATTCACCCCTCCACTTT. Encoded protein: CASTGGGHGNSPLHF.

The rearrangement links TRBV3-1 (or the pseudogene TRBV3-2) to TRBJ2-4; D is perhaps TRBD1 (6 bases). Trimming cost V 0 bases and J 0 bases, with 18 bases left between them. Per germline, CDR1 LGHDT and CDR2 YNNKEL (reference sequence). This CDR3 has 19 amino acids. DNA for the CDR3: TGTGCCAGCAGCCAAGACGGGCGCACAGGGAATCGAGCCAAAAACATTCAGTACTTC. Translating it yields CASSQDGRTGNRAKNIQYF.

DNA for the CDR3: TGTGCCAGCACCCCCACAGGGACCTATGGCTACACCTTC. This translates into CASTPTGTYGYTF. V usage is TRBV12-3 or TRBV12-4 and J usage is TRBJ1-2, with D possibly being TRBD1 (6 bases). V lost 7 bases and J lost 4, with 13 bases in between. CDR3 size: 13 residues.

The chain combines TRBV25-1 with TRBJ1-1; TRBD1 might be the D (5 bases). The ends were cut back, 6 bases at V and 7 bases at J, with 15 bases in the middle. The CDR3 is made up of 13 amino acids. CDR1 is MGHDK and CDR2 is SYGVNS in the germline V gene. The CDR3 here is CASRGDGGNEAFF. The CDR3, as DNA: TGTGCCAGCAGGGGGGATGGAGGGAATGAAGCTTTCTTT.

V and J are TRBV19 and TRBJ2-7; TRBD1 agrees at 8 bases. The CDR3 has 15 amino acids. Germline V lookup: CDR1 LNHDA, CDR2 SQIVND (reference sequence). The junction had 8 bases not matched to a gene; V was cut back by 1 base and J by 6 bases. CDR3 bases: TGTGCCAGTAGTATAGCAAGGACAGGGTTCTCCGAGCAGTACTTC. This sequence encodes CASSIARTGFSEQYF. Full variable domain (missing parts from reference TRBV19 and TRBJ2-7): DGGITQSPKYLFRKEGQNVTLSCEQNLNHDAMYWYRQDPGQGLRLIYYSQIVNDFQKGDIAEGYSVSREKKESFPLTVTSAQKNPTAFYLCASSIARTGFSEQYFGPGTRLTVT.

In DNA form, the CDR3 reads TGTGCCAGCAGCCAGGATTTCACAGGGGCCTATGGCTACACCTTC. Translating gives CASSQDFTGAYGYTF. The rearrangement uses TRBV14 and TRBJ1-2; TRBD1 aligns across 7 bases. Trimming took 3 bases from V and 4 from J; bases not matched to a gene: 8. The CDR3 is 15 residues long. Germline CDR1 and CDR2: SGHDN and FVKESK.

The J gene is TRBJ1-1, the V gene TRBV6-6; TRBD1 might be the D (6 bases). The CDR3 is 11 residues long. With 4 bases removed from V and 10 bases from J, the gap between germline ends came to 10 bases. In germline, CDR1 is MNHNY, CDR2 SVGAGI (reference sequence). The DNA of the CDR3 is TGTGCCAGCAGTTTTACAGGGTTAGCTTTCTTT. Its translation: CASSFTGLAFF.

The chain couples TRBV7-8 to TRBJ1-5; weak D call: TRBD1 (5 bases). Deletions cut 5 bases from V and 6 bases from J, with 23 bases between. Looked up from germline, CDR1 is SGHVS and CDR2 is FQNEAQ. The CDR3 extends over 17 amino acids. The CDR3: CASSRYPAGLLSQPQHF. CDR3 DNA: TGTGCCAGCAGCCGCTACCCGGCAGGGTTGCTTAGTCAGCCCCAGCATTTT. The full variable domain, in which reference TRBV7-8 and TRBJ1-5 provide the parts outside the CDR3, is GAGVSQSPRYKVAKRGQDVALRCDPISGHVSLFWYQQALGQGPEFLTYFQNEAQLDKSGLPSDRFFAERPEGSVSTLKIQRTQQEDSAVYLCASSRYPAGLLSQPQHFGDGTRLSIL.

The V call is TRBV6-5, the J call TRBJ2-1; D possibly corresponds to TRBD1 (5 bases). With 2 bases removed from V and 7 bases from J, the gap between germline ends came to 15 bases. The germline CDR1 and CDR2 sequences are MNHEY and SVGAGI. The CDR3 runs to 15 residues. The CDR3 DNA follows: TGTGCCAGCAGTTACGTGCAAAGTCACAGGAATGAGCAGTTCTTC. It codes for CASSYVQSHRNEQFF.

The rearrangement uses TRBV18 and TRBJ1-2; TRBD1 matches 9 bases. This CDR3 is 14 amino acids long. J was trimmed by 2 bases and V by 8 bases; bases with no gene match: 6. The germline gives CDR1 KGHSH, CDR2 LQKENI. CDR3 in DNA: TGTGCCAGCAGCCCAGGGACAGGGAACTATGGCTACACCTTC. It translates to CASSPGTGNYGYTF.

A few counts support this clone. The CDR3 here is CASSLDRAGNTIYF. DNA of the CDR3: TGTGCCAGCAGCCTCGACAGGGCTGGAAACACCATATATTTT. This sequence joins TRBV9 and TRBJ1-3; 7 nucleotides agree with TRBD1. Unmatched junction bases numbered 3, after V lost 4 bases and J lost 2 bases. There are 14 residues in the CDR3. Germline lookup yields CDR1 SGDLS and CDR2 YYNGEE.

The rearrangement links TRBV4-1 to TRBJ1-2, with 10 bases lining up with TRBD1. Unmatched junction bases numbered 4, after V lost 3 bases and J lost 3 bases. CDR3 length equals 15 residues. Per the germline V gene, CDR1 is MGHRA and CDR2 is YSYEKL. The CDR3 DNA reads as TGCGCCAGCAGCCACCGGGACAGGGGTGACTATGGCTACACCTTC. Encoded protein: CASSHRDRGDYGYTF.

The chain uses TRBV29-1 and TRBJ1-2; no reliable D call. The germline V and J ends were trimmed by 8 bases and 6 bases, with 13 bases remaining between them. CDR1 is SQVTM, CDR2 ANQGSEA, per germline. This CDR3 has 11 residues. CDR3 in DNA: TGCAGCATCCGGGGAGGGAATGGCTACACCTTC. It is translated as CSIRGGNGYTF.

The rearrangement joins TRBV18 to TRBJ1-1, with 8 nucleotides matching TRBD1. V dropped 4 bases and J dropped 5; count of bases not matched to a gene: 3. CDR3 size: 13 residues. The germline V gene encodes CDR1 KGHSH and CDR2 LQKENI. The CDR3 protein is CASSLDRATEAFF. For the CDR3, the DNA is TGTGCCAGCTCACTGGACAGGGCGACTGAAGCTTTCTTT.